Listed below are T cell receptor beta chains from one sample, sequenced in a study of CD8 T cells in ankylosing spondylitis. TCRdb redid the calling of the 5' RACE reads with MiXCR, one entry per CDR3 protein. The sample has about 300,000 distinct CDR3 sequences, 11% seen once. The sample taken for sequencing was blood, either unsorted or a sorted T cell fraction (not recorded which). These receptors were obtained from a female donor with ankylosing spondylitis or in good health (not recorded which). CDR3s include the opening cysteine and the closing phenylalanine or tryptophan. The D gene is left open where the match is weak. Not all rows give a size; the values are once, few, many and, for expanded clones, a class.

>TRBV6-5|-|many|TRBJ2-7
TGTGCCAGCAGTTTCTTCCCGGGACCCTACGAGCAGTACTTC
CASSFFPGPYEQYF
>TRBV20-1|-|-|TRBJ2-1
TGCAGTGCTAGAGGGAGGTCCTACAATGAGCAGTTCTTC
CSARGRSYNEQFF
>TRBV7-6|-|-|TRBJ2-4
TGTGCCAGCAGCCCGAGGGGCAAAAACATTCAGTACTTC
CASSPRGKNIQYF
>TRBV12-3/TRBV12-4|-|-|TRBJ2-7
TGTGCCAGCAGTTCCGGGTCGAGGGACGAGCAGTACTTC
CASSSGSRDEQYF
>TRBV7-3|-|-|TRBJ1-6
TGTGCCAGCAGCTTAACAGGGGCAGGGAATAATTCACCCCTCCACTTT
CASSLTGAGNNSPLHF
>TRBV5-1|TRBD1|many|TRBJ2-7
TGCGCCAGCAGCCTACAGGGGGGTCATAGTAACTACGAGCAGTACTTC
CASSLQGGHSNYEQYF
>TRBV20-1|-|few|TRBJ2-3
TGCAGGCCTGGCTCGGAGGGCCGTTGGGATACGCAGTATTTT
CRPGSEGRWDTQYF
>TRBV5-1|-|-|TRBJ2-1
TGCGCCAGCAGCTTCGGCGGAGCCTTAAATGAGCAGTTCTTC
CASSFGGALNEQFF
>TRBV5-1|-|many|TRBJ2-3
TGCGCCAGCAGCCTGACGAAGCGGTACACAGATACGCAGTATTTT
CASSLTKRYTDTQYF
>TRBV10-3|TRBD1|many|TRBJ1-5
TGTGCCATCAGTTCGGGACAGGGGCCCCAGCATTTT
CAISSGQGPQHF
>TRBV18|-|many|TRBJ2-3
TGTGCCAGCTCTTGGGAAGCAGATACGCAGTATTTT
CASSWEADTQYF
>TRBV10-3|-|-|TRBJ2-2
TGTGCCATCAGTGAGGCAGGGGTGGGCACCGGGGAGCTGTTTTTT
CAISEAGVGTGELFF
>TRBV20-1|TRBD2|-|TRBJ2-1
TGCTGCGCTTCCTCGACTAGCGGGGTTCGGGATAACAATGAGCAGTTCTTC
CCASSTSGVRDNNEQFF
>TRBV28|-|many|TRBJ2-4
TGTGCCAGCAGGAACCTTCTAGGAGTAGCCAAAAACATTCAGTACTTC
CASRNLLGVAKNIQYF
>TRBV6-1|-|many|TRBJ2-5
TGTGCCAGCCTTAGGAGGGGAAGGGTTGGGGAAGAGACCCAGTACTTC
CASLRRGRVGEETQYF
>TRBV10-1|-|many|TRBJ2-5
TGCGCCAGCAGTGAGTCACCGACTGCGTACCAAGAGACCCAGTACTTC
CASSESPTAYQETQYF
>TRBV20-1|TRBD1|many|TRBJ1-1
TGCAGTGCCCTTGGACAGGGGGCGCGGACTGAAGCTTTCTTT
CSALGQGARTEAFF
>TRBV20-1|-|few|TRBJ2-3
TGCAGTGCTAGAGGACCTACTCTTCGCACAGATACGCAGTATTTT
CSARGPTLRTDTQYF
>TRBV28|-|many|TRBJ2-7
TGTGCCAGCACTCTACGATGGTCCTACGAGCAGTACTTC
CASTLRWSYEQYF
>TRBV15|-|-|TRBJ2-2
TGTGCCACCAGCGGGGACCGCGCTGGGGAGCTGTTTTTT
CATSGDRAGELFF
>TRBV12-3/TRBV12-4|-|many|TRBJ1-1
TGTGCCAGCACGAGGACAGTGAACACTGAAGCTTTCTTT
CASTRTVNTEAFF
>TRBV5-6|TRBD1|-|TRBJ1-1
TGTGCCAGCAGCTTGGGCTCGGCAGGGGGCATGAACACTGAAGCTTTCTTT
CASSLGSAGGMNTEAFF